The sequence of this TCR beta chain was determined in a study of blood T cell repertoires in COVID-19. Study as a whole: Spain, Italy and the United States supplied samples that represented acute and convalescent COVID-19.

Libraries were prepared by immunoSEQ multiplex PCR; TCRdb keeps only in-frame clonotypes and omits some of them. Of more than 120,000 clones detected, 87% appear once; the ten largest clones hold more than 0.8%. The V end was cut by 5 bases, the J end by 10 bases, with 17 bases between. CDR1 and CDR2 (germline): SGHTA, FQGNSA. This CDR3 spans 13 amino acids. This clone appeared a single time. The clonotype comes from a woman aged 45-59 years with acute or convalescent COVID-19. V gene TRBV7-2 combines with J gene TRBJ1-1, with D maybe TRBD1 (5 bases). Sequencing was done on a sample of peripheral blood. CDR3 DNA sequence: TGTGCCAGCAGCCCAGGAGGGGTCGAGGTAGCTTTCTTT. This encodes CASSPGGVEVAFF.